Below are 3 T cell receptor beta chains sequenced from a single sample in a study of shared clonotypes between healthy human individuals. Naive CD8 cells comprised CD45RO-negative, CCR7-positively selected cells, excluding terminally differentiated effector memory CD45RA+ cells. Profiled with immunoSEQ multiplex PCR; TCRdb holds only in-frame clones, not every one. The data hold about 580,000 clones, with more than 95% observed a single time. Sequencing input: naive CD8+ T cells sorted from blood. The receptors originated from a man aged 30 to 45 in good health.

The rearrangement uses TRBV7-6 and TRBJ1-4; D not certain. The CDR3 length is 15 residues. Trimming took off 5 bases at V and 3 bases at J, with 13 bases between the two ends. Per germline, CDR1 SGHVS and CDR2 FNYEAQ. The CDR3 loop reads CASSPYGPPNEKLFF. CDR3 in DNA: TGTGCCAGCAGCCCATACGGCCCTCCTAATGAAAAACTGTTTTTT. Complete variable domain (other parts from reference TRBV7-6 and TRBJ1-4): GAGVSQSPRYKVTKRGQDVALRCDPISGHVSLYWYRQALGQGPEFLTYFNYEAQQDKSGLPNDRFSAERPEGSISTLTIQRTEQRDSAMYRCASSPYGPPNEKLFFGSGTQLSVL.

The count of this clone is one. This chain uses TRBV27 with TRBJ2-1; a possible D gene is TRBD2 (5 bases). Germline loops: CDR1 MNHEY, CDR2 SMNVEV (reference sequence). Trimming left V 5 bases short and J 1 base short, with 9 bases between. The CDR3 is 14 residues long. CDR3 in amino acids: CASSPPGSYNEQFF. In DNA form, the CDR3 reads TGTGCCAGCAGTCCTCCGGGGTCCTACAATGAGCAGTTCTTC.

The rearrangement links TRBV7-9 to TRBJ1-5, with 8 positions matching TRBD1. V lost 1 base and J lost 5; bases outside the gene matches: 1. The V gene's germline CDR1 is SEHNR and CDR2 FQNEAQ (reference sequence). The CDR3 loop spans 14 amino acids. As DNA, the CDR3 is TGTGCCAGCAGCTTAGGACAGGGGTATCAGCCCCAGCATTTT. This translates into CASSLGQGYQPQHF.